The subject of this entry is one T cell receptor beta chain. The antigen is undetermined. This sample was included in a study of lymphopenia after photon versus proton radiotherapy. Germline-derived CDR1 and CDR2 are SNHLY and FYNNEI. Trimming took off 6 bases at V and 4 bases at J, with 23 bases between the two ends. The length of the CDR3 is 17 residues. Data came from immunoSEQ multiplex PCR; TCRdb stores just in-frame clones and leaves some out. The table includes fewer than 30,000 clones, 75% to 90% detected once. Broader study findings: Larger post-nadir TCR diversity loss correlated inversely with survival in deceased patients. After lymphocyte nadir, photon-treated repertoires showed oligoclonal expansion, especially CD8+ Temra.

Sequenced material: peripheral blood, taken from a patient treated with photon-based radiotherapy. The V call is TRBV2, the J call TRBJ2-3, with no clear D. The sequence derives from a woman aged 50 to 60 with pancreatic cancer. CDR3 loop: CASRPRRTRVVPDTQYF. In DNA form, the CDR3 reads TGTGCCAGCAGGCCTCGGCGGACCCGAGTAGTGCCAGATACGCAGTATTTT. Together with reference TRBV2 and TRBJ2-3, the CDR3 gives the full variable domain: EPEVTQTPSHQVTQMGQEVILRCVPISNHLYFYWYRQILGQKVEFLVSFYNNEISEKSEIFDDQFSVERPDGSNFTLKIRSTKLEDSAMYFCASRPRRTRVVPDTQYFGPGTRLTVL.